One sample yielded the 2 T cell receptor beta chains listed below, sequenced in a study of shared clonotypes between healthy human individuals. Clones were read by immunoSEQ multiplex PCR, and TCRdb kept only the in-frame ones, dropping some. The sample includes roughly 500,000 clones, 90% to 97% seen only once; the top ten take approximately 0.06%. Sequences were obtained from naive CD4+ T cells sorted from blood. Subset indicated: CD45RA+ positively selected. These receptor sequences come from a woman under 40 in good health.

The rearrangement links TRBV10-3 to TRBJ1-1; D gene uncertain. The CDR3 covers 14 residues. The V end was cut by 4 bases, the J end by 0 bases, with 9 bases between. CDR1 ENHRY and CDR2 SYGVKD come from the germline V gene. The CDR3 loop is CAISGQVMNTEAFF. In DNA form, the CDR3 reads TGTGCCATCAGTGGCCAGGTGATGAACACTGAAGCTTTCTTT.

On this clone itself: This specimen includes other DNA sequences encoding the same CDR3. J is TRBJ1-2 and V is TRBV28; weak D call: TRBD1 (5 bases). CDR3 length: 13 amino acids. Germline assignment: CDR1 MDHEN and CDR2 SYDVKM. Trimming removed 3 bases from V and 4 bases from J, with 9 bases in between. CDR3 nucleotide sequence: TGTGCCAGCAGTTTTGGGGGAGCCTATGGCTACACCTTC. Translating it yields CASSFGGAYGYTF.